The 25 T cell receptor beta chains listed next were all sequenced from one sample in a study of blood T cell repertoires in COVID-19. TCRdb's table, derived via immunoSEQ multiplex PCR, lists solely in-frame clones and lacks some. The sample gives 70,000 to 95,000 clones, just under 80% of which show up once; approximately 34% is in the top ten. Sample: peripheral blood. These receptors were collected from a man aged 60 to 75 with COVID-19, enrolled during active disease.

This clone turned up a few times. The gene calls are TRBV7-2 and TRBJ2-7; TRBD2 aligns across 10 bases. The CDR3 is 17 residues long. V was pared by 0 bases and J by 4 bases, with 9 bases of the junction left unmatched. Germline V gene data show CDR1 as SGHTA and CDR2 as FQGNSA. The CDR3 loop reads CASSLALAGGLNYEQYF. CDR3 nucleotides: TGTGCCAGCAGCTTAGCTTTAGCGGGAGGACTCAATTACGAGCAGTACTTC.

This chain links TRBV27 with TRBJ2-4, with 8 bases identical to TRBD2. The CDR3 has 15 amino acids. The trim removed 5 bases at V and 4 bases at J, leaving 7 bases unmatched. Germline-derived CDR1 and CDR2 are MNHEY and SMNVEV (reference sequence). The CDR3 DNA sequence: TGTGCCAGCAGTAGCCCGGGGGGGTCGAAAAACATTCAGTACTTC. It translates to CASSSPGGSKNIQYF.

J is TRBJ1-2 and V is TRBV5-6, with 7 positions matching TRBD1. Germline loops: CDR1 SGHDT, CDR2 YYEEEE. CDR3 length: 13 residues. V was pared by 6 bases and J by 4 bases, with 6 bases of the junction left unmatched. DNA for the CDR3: TGTGCCAGCATCCAACAGGGGACCTATGGCTACACCTTC. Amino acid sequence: CASIQQGTYGYTF.

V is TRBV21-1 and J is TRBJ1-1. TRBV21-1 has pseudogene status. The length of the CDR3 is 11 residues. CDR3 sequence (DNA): TGTGCCACCACCGGTCGAGAAAGTTCCTTCTTT. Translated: CATTGRESSFF.

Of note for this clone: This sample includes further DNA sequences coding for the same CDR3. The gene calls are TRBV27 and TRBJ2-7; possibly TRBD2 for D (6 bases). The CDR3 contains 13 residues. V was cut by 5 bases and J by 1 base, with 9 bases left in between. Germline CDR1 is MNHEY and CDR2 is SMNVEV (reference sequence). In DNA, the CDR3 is TGTGCCAGCAGTCTGACTAGTTCCTACGAGCAGTACTTC. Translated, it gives CASSLTSSYEQYF.

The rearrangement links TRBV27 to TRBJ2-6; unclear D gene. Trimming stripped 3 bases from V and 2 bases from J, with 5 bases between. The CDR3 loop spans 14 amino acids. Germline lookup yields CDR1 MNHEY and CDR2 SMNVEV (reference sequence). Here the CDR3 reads CASSFSAGANVLTF. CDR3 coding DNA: TGTGCCAGCAGTTTTTCGGCTGGGGCCAACGTCCTGACTTTC.

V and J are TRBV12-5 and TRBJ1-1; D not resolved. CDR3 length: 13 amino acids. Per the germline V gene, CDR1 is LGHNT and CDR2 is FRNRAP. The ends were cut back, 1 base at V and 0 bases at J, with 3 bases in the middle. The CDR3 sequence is CASGLGVNTEAFF. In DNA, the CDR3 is TGTGCTAGTGGTTTGGGAGTGAACACTGAAGCTTTCTTT.

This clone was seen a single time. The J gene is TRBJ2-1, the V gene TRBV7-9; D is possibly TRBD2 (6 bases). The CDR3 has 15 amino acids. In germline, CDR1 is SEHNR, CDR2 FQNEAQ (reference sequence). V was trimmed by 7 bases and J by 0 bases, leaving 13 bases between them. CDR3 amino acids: CASTVDGSSYNEQFF. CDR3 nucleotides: TGTGCCAGCACTGTGGACGGGAGCTCCTACAATGAGCAGTTCTTC.

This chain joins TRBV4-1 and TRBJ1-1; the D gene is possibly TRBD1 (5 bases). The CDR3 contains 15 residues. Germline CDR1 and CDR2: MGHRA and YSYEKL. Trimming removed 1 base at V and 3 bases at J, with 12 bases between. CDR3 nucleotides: TGCGCCAGCAGCCAAGGGGACGCGGGGGACACTGAAGCTTTCTTT. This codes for CASSQGDAGDTEAFF.

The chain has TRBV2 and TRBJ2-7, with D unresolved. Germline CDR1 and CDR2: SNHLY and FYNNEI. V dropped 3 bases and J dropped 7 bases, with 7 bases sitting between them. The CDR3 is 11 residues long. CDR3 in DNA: TGTGCCAGCAGTGATTTACGGGAGCAGTACTTC. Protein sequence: CASSDLREQYF.

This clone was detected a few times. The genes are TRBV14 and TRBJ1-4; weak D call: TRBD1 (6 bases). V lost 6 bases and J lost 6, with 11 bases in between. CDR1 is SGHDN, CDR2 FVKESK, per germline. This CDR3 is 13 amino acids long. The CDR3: CASSRDIYEKLFF. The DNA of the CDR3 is TGTGCCAGCAGTCGGGACATCTATGAAAAACTGTTTTTT.

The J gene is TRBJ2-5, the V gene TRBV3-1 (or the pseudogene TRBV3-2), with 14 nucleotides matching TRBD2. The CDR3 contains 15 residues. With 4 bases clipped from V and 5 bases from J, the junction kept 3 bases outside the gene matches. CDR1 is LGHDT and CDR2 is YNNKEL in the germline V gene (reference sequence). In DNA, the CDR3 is TGTGCCAGCAGCCCGGGACTAGCGGGAGACGAGACCCAGTACTTC. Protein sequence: CASSPGLAGDETQYF.

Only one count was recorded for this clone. CDR3 DNA: TGTGCCAGCAGCCCCACAGGGGCTTCACCCCTCCACTTT. Its protein is CASSPTGASPLHF. The rearrangement links TRBV14 to TRBJ1-6, with TRBD1 matching over 7 bases. Germline V CDR1 and CDR2: SGHDN, FVKESK. The CDR3 is 13 residues long. V lost 4 bases, J lost 9 bases, and 3 bases stayed unmatched.

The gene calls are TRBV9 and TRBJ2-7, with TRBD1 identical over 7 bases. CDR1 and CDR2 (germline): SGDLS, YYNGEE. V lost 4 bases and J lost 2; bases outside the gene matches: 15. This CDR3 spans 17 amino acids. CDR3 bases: TGTGCCAGCAGCCCACGAAGACAGGGAATGTTCCCCTACGAGCAGTACTTC. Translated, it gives CASSPRRQGMFPYEQYF. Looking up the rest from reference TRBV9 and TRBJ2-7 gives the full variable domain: DSGVTQTPKHLITATGQRVTLRCSPRSGDLSVYWYQQSLDQGLQFLIQYYNGEERAKGNILERFSAQQFPDLHSELNLSSLELGDSALYFCASSPRRQGMFPYEQYFGPGTRLTVT.

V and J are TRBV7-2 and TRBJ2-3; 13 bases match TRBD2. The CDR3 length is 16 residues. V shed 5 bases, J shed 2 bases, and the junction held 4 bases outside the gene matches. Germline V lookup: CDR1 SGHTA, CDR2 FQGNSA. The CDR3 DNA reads TGTGCCAGCAGCACTAGCGGGAGGGTCTACACAGATACGCAGTATTTT. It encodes CASSTSGRVYTDTQYF.

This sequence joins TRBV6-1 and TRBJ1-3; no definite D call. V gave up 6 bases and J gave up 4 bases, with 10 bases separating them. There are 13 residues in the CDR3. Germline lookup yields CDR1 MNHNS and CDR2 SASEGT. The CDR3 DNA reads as TGTGCCAGCAGCTCCCTTGGCGGAAACACCATATATTTT. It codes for CASSSLGGNTIYF.

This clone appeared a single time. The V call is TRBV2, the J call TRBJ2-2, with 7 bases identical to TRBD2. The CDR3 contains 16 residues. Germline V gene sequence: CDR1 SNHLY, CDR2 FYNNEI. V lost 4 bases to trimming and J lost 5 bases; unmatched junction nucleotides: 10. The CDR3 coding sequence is TGTGCCAGCAGTGTACCGGCCAGCGGGAAAACCGGGGAGCTGTTTTTT. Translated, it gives CASSVPASGKTGELFF. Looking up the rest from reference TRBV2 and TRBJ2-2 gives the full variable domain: EPEVTQTPSHQVTQMGQEVILRCVPISNHLYFYWYRQILGQKVEFLVSFYNNEISEKSEIFDDQFSVERPDGSNFTLKIRSTKLEDSAMYFCASSVPASGKTGELFFGEGSRLTVL.

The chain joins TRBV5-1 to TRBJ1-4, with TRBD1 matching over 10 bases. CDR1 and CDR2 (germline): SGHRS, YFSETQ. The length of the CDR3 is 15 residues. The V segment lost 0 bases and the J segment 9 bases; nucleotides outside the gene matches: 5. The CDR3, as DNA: TGCGCCAGCAGCTTGGGTGGGGACAGGGGAAAAAAACTGTTTTTT. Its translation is CASSLGGDRGKKLFF.

The CDR3 region has the DNA TGCGCCAGCAGCCGGCCCGGGACAGGGCCCTCTGGGGCCAACGTCCTGACTTTC. Its protein product is CASSRPGTGPSGANVLTF. V and J are TRBV4-1 and TRBJ2-6; TRBD1 agrees at 9 bases. J was trimmed by 0 bases and V by 4 bases; bases with no gene match: 7. This CDR3 region has 18 residues. Germline V lookup: CDR1 MGHRA, CDR2 YSYEKL.

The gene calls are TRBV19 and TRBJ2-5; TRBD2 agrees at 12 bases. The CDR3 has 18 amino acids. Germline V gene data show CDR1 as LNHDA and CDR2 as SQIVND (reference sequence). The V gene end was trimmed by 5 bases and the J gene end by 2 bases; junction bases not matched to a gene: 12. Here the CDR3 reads CASSRAGLAGGGQETQYF. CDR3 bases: TGTGCCAGTAGTCGGGCGGGGCTAGCGGGAGGGGGGCAAGAGACCCAGTACTTC.

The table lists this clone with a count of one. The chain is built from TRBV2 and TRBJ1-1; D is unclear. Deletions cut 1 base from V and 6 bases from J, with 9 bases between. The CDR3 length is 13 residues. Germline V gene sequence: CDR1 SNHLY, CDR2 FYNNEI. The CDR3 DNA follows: TGTGCCAGCAGTGAAGACGGCAGGCCTGAAGCTTTCTTT. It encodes CASSEDGRPEAFF.

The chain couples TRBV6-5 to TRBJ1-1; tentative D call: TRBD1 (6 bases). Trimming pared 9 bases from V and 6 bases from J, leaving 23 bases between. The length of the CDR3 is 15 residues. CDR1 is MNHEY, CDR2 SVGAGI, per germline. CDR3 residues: CASFRRGASGAEAFF. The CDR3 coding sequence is TGTGCCAGTTTTCGGCGGGGGGCAAGTGGCGCTGAAGCTTTCTTT.

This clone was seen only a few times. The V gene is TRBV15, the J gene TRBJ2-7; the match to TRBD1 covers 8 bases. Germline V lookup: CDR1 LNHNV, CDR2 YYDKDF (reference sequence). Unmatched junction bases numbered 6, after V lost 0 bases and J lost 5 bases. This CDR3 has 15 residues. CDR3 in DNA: TGTGCCACCAGCAGAGATAGGGCCAGGGGGCACGAGCAGTACTTC. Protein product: CATSRDRARGHEQYF.

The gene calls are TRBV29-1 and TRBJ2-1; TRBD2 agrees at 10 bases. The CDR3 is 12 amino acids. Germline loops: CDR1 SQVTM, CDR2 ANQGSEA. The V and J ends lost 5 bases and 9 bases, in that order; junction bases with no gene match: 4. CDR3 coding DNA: TGCAGCGTTACTAGCGGGACGGGTGAGCAGTTCTTC. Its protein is CSVTSGTGEQFF.

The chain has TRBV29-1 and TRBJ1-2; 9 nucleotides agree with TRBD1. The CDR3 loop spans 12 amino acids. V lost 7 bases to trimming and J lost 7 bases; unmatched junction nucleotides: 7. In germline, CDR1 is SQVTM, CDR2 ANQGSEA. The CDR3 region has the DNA TGCAGCGCCGTGACAGGGGGAAGTGGCTACACCTTC. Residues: CSAVTGGSGYTF. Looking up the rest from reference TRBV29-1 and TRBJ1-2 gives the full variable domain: SAVISQKPSRDICQRGTSLTIQCQVDSQVTMMFWYRQQPGQSLTLIATANQGSEATYESGFVIDKFPISRPNLTFSTLTVSNMSPEDSSIYLCSAVTGGSGYTFGSGTRLTVV.